One sample yielded the 24 T cell receptor beta chains listed below, sequenced in a study of OX40 agonist ivuxolimab in advanced cancers. Profiling relied on immunoSEQ multiplex PCR, and the TCRdb table lists in-frame clones only, not all of them. The sample has fewer than 70,000 clones; around 77% are singletons. The sequencing used CD4+ or CD8+ T cells sorted from blood, collected in a trial of the OX40 agonist ivuxolimab. Receptors originate from an adult with an advanced solid tumor such as melanoma, head and neck, liver or kidney cancer.

The chain carries TRBV9 and TRBJ2-1; D may correspond to TRBD1 or TRBD2 (5 bases each). Deletions cut 2 bases from V and 6 bases from J, with 12 bases between. The CDR3 contains 14 residues. Germline CDR1 SGDLS, CDR2 YYNGEE. Written as DNA, the CDR3 is TGTGCCAGCAGCGTTATCGGGGCCAGCAATGAGCAGTTCTTC. It is translated as CASSVIGASNEQFF.

V is TRBV5-1 and J is TRBJ2-1; D is ambiguous. V lost 4 bases, J lost 0 bases, and 8 bases lay in between. The CDR3 is 14 amino acids. Germline CDR1 is SGHRS and CDR2 is YFSETQ. The CDR3 spells CASSGTSSYNEQFF. The CDR3 DNA reads as TGCGCCAGCAGCGGTACGAGCTCCTACAATGAGCAGTTCTTC.

The chain combines TRBV5-6 with TRBJ1-2; D ambiguous. The CDR3 sequence is 18 residues long. The germline V gene encodes CDR1 SGHDT and CDR2 YYEEEE. V lost 3 bases and J lost 1, with 22 bases in between. CDR3 protein: CASSSVRDSRNRNYGYTF. CDR3 bases: TGTGCCAGCAGCTCCGTTCGGGATAGCCGAAACCGTAACTATGGCTACACCTTC.

The chain recombines TRBV5-1 with TRBJ2-5; 8 positions agree with TRBD2. V was pared by 2 bases and J by 5 bases, with 8 bases of the junction left unmatched. CDR1 and CDR2 (germline): SGHRS, YFSETQ. The CDR3 consists of 15 residues. CDR3 in DNA: TGCGCCAGCAGCTTACTAAACCTAGCGGGTGAGACCCAGTACTTC. It specifies CASSLLNLAGETQYF.

This clone has more than one count but fewer than ten. The chain employs TRBV2 and TRBJ1-5, with D hard to call. V lost 6 bases to trimming and J lost 7 bases, with 10 bases between them. The CDR3 has 12 residues. Germline loops: CDR1 SNHLY, CDR2 FYNNEI. The CDR3 DNA reads TGTGCCAGCAGGGGATTTCCACAGCCCCAGCATTTT. This encodes CASRGFPQPQHF.

This chain connects TRBV29-1 to TRBJ1-2, with a weak D call TRBD1 (5 bases). The V gene lost 4 bases and the J gene lost 5 bases, with 23 bases spanning the gap. CDR3 length equals 16 residues. The germline V gene has CDR1 SQVTM and CDR2 ANQGSEA. CDR3 in amino acids: CSVGPLLSSGDYGYTF. In DNA, the CDR3 is TGCAGCGTTGGCCCCCTACTTTCCTCGGGGGATTATGGCTACACCTTC.

The gene calls are TRBV14 and TRBJ2-2; 14 nucleotides agree with TRBD2. In germline, CDR1 is SGHDN, CDR2 FVKESK. The CDR3 runs to 20 residues. The ends lost 2 bases at V and 4 bases at J; junction bases unmatched: 12. The CDR3 sequence: CASSQFPRLAGGRGTGELFF. In DNA, the CDR3 is TGTGCCAGCAGCCAATTCCCTCGACTAGCGGGGGGGCGAGGCACCGGGGAGCTGTTTTTT. The full variable domain, rest sourced from reference TRBV14 and TRBJ2-2, is EAGVTQFPSHSVIEKGQTVTLRCDPISGHDNLYWYRRVMGKEIKFLLHFVKESKQDESGMPNNRFLAERTGGTYSTLKVQPAELEDSGVYFCASSQFPRLAGGRGTGELFFGEGSRLTVL.

The chain is built from TRBV27 and TRBJ2-2; TRBD1 matches at 8 bases. Per germline, CDR1 MNHEY and CDR2 SMNVEV (reference sequence). The CDR3 is made up of 16 amino acids. V was clipped by 5 bases and J by 4 bases; unmatched bases: 9. CDR3 in DNA: TGTGCCAGCAGTCCAGTCAGGGGGCGCGTCACCGGGGAGCTGTTTTTT. This sequence encodes CASSPVRGRVTGELFF.

Comments on this clone: A much larger clone differs from this one at a single base, so this may be a read error. V usage is TRBV21-1 and J usage is TRBJ2-7; TRBD1 was called by the table and not checked on the DNA. TRBV21-1 is flagged as a pseudogene. This CDR3 contains 14 residues. The CDR3 sequence is CASSPRDSSYEQYF. The CDR3 nucleotides read TGTGCCAGCAGCCCCCGGGACAGCTCCTACGAGCAGTACTTC.

The V gene is TRBV7-6, the J gene TRBJ2-5; 11 nucleotides line up with TRBD1. Matching the DNA end better, TRBJ2-7 makes the J call doubtful. The CDR3 is 16 amino acids. CDR1 SGHVS and CDR2 FNYEAQ come from the germline V gene. The CDR3 region is CASSSTAGTGGYEQYF. Here the CDR3 DNA reads TGTGCCAGCAGCTCGACGGCCGGGACAGGGGGGTACGAGCAGTACTTC.

This clone was observed a single time. This rearrangement joins TRBV2 to TRBJ1-5; no clear D. The CDR3 contains 13 residues. V was clipped by 2 bases and J by 5 bases, with 7 bases between them. CDR1 is SNHLY, CDR2 FYNNEI, per germline. CDR3 sequence: CASSEQLYQPQHF. The CDR3 nucleotides read TGTGCCAGCAGTGAACAGCTCTATCAGCCCCAGCATTTT.

CDR3 region: CASSLESGDGYTF. The CDR3 DNA follows: TGTGCCAGCAGCTTGGAGTCAGGGGATGGCTACACCTTC. The rearrangement joins TRBV5-6 to TRBJ1-2, with D possibly matching TRBD1 (6 bases). In germline, CDR1 is SGHDT, CDR2 YYEEEE. CDR3 size: 13 residues. The ends were cut back, 0 bases at V and 6 bases at J, with 9 bases in the middle.

The chain employs TRBV5-1 and TRBJ2-1; 7 nucleotides align to TRBD1. The CDR3 has 16 residues. CDR1 and CDR2 (germline): SGHRS, YFSETQ. V shed 3 bases, J shed 7 bases, and the junction held 13 bases outside the gene matches. The CDR3 nucleotides are TGCGCCAGCAGCTCCACAGGGGCGCTGGATCGGAATGAGCAGTTCTTC. It encodes CASSSTGALDRNEQFF.

V usage is TRBV7-9 and J usage is TRBJ2-1; D may match TRBD1 or TRBD2 (6 bases each). This CDR3 comprises 13 residues. Germline assignment: CDR1 SEHNR and CDR2 FQNEAQ (reference sequence). V was pared by 5 bases and J by 14 bases, with 19 bases between. CDR3 nucleotide sequence: TGTGCCAGCAGCCCAATGTCTTCGGGGGCGGAGTTCTTC. Its translation is CASSPMSSGAEFF.

The J gene is TRBJ1-2, the V gene TRBV25-1, with 9 bases fitting TRBD1. V trimming: 4 bases; J trimming: 4 bases; junction bases outside the gene matches: 4. The CDR3 totals 14 residues. Germline V CDR1 and CDR2: MGHDK, SYGVNS. DNA for the CDR3: TGTGCCAGCAGTGCACAGGGGGCGGGCTATGGCTACACCTTC. Its translation: CASSAQGAGYGYTF.

The V call is TRBV7-6, the J call TRBJ2-7, with TRBD2 identical over 13 bases. V shed 5 bases and J 3 bases; nucleotides not matched to a gene: 7. The CDR3 is made up of 16 amino acids. Germline V gene lookup returns CDR1 SGHVS and CDR2 FNYEAQ. DNA for the CDR3: TGTGCCAGCAGCCGGACTAGCGGGAGTACGGTCTACGAGCAGTACTTC. Protein product: CASSRTSGSTVYEQYF.

The rearrangement uses TRBV5-4 and TRBJ2-3; 7 bases are shared with TRBD2. CDR1 and CDR2 (germline): SGHNT, YYREEE (reference sequence). CDR3 length equals 14 residues. With V trimmed by 1 base and J by 1 base, 0 bases remained unmatched. CDR3 in DNA: TGTGCCAGCAGCTTGCGGGGGGGCACAGATACGCAGTATTTT. This translates into CASSLRGGTDTQYF.

The chain uses TRBV29-1 and TRBJ2-1; no clear D. Trimming shortened V by 4 bases and J by 3 bases, and 7 bases separated the two germline ends. The length of the CDR3 is 12 residues. Germline values: CDR1 SQVTM, CDR2 ANQGSEA. CDR3 amino acids: CSVVPNYNEQFF. The DNA of the CDR3 is TGCAGCGTTGTTCCGAACTACAATGAGCAGTTCTTC.

A few counts support this clone. CDR3 amino acids: CASSQTLIANYGYTF. In DNA form, the CDR3 reads TGCGCCAGCAGCCAAACGCTAATCGCTAACTATGGCTACACCTTC. The gene calls are TRBV4-1 and TRBJ1-2; D is ambiguous. V dropped 2 bases and J dropped 0 bases, with 10 bases sitting between them. The germline V gene has CDR1 MGHRA and CDR2 YSYEKL. This CDR3 comprises 15 residues.

The rearrangement uses TRBV7-8 and TRBJ2-1, with TRBD1 identical over 10 bases. Germline V gene lookup returns CDR1 SGHVS and CDR2 FQNEAQ. The CDR3 is 16 amino acids. V lost 4 bases and J lost 7; bases outside the gene matches: 10. The CDR3 loop reads CASSYSSGTGVNEQFF. For the CDR3, the DNA is TGTGCCAGCAGCTACTCCTCCGGGACAGGGGTTAATGAGCAGTTCTTC.

This clone came up a few times. The V call is TRBV19, the J call TRBJ1-1; D is perhaps TRBD1 (6 bases). Germline-derived CDR1 and CDR2 are LNHDA and SQIVND (reference sequence). This CDR3 has 14 amino acids. The V end lost 5 bases, the J end lost 1 base, and 11 bases lay between the germline ends. The CDR3 DNA is TGTGCCAGTAGTTTGGACAGCCGGAACACTGAAGCTTTCTTT. Translation: CASSLDSRNTEAFF.

The V gene is TRBV7-9, the J gene TRBJ2-7, with D possibly TRBD2 on 6 matching bases. The CDR3 covers 14 residues. Per germline, CDR1 SEHNR and CDR2 FQNEAQ (reference sequence). Trimming shortened V by 4 bases and J by 3 bases, and 13 bases separated the two germline ends. CDR3 in amino acids: CASSSSTGVYEQYF. The CDR3 bases are TGTGCCAGCAGCTCCTCTACGGGAGTCTACGAGCAGTACTTC.

This chain links TRBV7-2 with TRBJ1-5, with a possible D match to TRBD1 (5 bases). The CDR3 length is 16 residues. The V gene's germline CDR1 is SGHTA and CDR2 FQGNSA. Trimming took off 1 base at V and 2 bases at J, with 12 bases between the two ends. CDR3 sequence (DNA): TGTGCCAGCAGCTTAGGTGGGACGGTTGGCAATCAGCCCCAGCATTTT. This encodes CASSLGGTVGNQPQHF. The whole variable domain, remainder taken from reference TRBV7-2 and TRBJ1-5, is GAGVSQSPSNKVTEKGKDVELRCDPISGHTALYWYRQSLGQGLEFLIYFQGNSAPDKSGLPSDRFSAERTGGSVSTLTIQRTQQEDSAVYLCASSLGGTVGNQPQHFGDGTRLSIL.

The gene calls are TRBV5-6 and TRBJ1-5; 7 bases match TRBD1. With 3 bases clipped from V and 2 bases from J, the junction kept 2 bases outside the gene matches. The CDR3 loop spans 14 amino acids. Germline CDR1 and CDR2: SGHDT and YYEEEE. CDR3 nucleotides: TGTGCCAGCAGCTACAGGGGCGGCAATCAGCCCCAGCATTTT. As protein: CASSYRGGNQPQHF.